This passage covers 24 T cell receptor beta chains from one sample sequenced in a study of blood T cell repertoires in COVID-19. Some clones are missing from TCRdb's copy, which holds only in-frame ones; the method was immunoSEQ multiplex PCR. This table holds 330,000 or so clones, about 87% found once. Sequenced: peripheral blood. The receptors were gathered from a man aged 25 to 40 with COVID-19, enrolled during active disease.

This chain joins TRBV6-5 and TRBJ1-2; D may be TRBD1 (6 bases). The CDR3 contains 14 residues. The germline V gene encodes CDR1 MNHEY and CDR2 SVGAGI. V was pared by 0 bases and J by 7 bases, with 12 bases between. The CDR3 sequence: CASSYSVAGAGYTF. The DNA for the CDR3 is TGTGCCAGCAGTTACTCGGTGGCAGGGGCTGGCTACACCTTC.

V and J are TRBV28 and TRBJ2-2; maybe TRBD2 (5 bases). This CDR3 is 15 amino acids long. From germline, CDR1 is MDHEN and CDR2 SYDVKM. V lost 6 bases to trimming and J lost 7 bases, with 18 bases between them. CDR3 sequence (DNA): TGTGCCAGCAGGTCCACTGGACGGGGAAGCGGGGAGCTGTTTTTT. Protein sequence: CASRSTGRGSGELFF.

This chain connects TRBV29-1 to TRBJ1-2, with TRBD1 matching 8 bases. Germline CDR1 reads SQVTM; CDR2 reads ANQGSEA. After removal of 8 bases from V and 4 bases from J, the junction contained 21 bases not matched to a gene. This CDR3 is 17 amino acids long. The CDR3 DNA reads TGCAGCTCTGTGGCGCCCGTCCCCGGGACAGGCTCCTATGGCTACACCTTC. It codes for CSSVAPVPGTGSYGYTF.

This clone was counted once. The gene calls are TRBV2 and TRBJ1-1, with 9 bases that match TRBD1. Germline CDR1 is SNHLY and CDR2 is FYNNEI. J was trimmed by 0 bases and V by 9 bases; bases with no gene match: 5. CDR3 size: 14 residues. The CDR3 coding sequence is TGTGCCAGGGGGACAGGGCCCATGAACACTGAAGCTTTCTTT. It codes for CARGTGPMNTEAFF. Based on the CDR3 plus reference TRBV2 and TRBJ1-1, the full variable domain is EPEVTQTPSHQVTQMGQEVILRCVPISNHLYFYWYRQILGQKVEFLVSFYNNEISEKSEIFDDQFSVERPDGSNFTLKIRSTKLEDSAMYFCARGTGPMNTEAFFGQGTRLTVV.

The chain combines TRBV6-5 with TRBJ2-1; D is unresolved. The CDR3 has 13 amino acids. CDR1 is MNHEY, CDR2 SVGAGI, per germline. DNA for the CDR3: TGTGCTGCAACTCTTGCGGTTTACAATGAGCAGTTCTTC. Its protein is CAATLAVYNEQFF.

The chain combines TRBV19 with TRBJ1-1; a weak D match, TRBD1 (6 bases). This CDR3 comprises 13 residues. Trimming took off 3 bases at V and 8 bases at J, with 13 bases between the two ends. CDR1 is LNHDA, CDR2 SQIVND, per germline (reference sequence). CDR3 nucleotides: TGTGCCAGTAGTATTTCGGTCGGACAGGAAGCTTTCTTT. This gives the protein CASSISVGQEAFF.

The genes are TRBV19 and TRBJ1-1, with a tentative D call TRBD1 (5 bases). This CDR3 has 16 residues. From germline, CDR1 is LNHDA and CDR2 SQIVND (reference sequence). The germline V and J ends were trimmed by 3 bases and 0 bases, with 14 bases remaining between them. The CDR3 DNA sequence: TGTGCCAGTAGTATCCCCGGGGGAGCCATGAACACTGAAGCTTTCTTT. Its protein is CASSIPGGAMNTEAFF.

The CDR3 reads CASRRWGRRTNYGYTF. CDR3 coding DNA: TGCGCCAGCAGACGGTGGGGCAGACGTACTAACTATGGCTACACCTTC. The V gene is TRBV10-1, the J gene TRBJ1-2; D perhaps matches TRBD1 (5 bases). V was trimmed by 6 bases and J by 0 bases, leaving 17 bases between them. CDR3 length: 16 residues. The germline V gene encodes CDR1 WNHNN and CDR2 SYGVQD (reference sequence).

The CDR3 region has the DNA TGTGCCAGCAGCTTCTCAGGGGAGCAGTACTTC. As protein: CASSFSGEQYF. The chain uses TRBV7-3 and TRBJ2-7; D may be TRBD1 (5 bases). CDR3 size: 11 residues. Deletions cut 3 bases from V and 7 bases from J, with 7 bases between. Germline values: CDR1 SGHTA, CDR2 FQGTGA.

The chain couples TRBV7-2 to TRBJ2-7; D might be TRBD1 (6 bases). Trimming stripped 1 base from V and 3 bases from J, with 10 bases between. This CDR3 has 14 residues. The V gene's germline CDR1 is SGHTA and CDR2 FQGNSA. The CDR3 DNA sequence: TGTGCCAGCAGCTTAGACAGGGAAATCTACGAGCAGTACTTC. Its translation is CASSLDREIYEQYF.

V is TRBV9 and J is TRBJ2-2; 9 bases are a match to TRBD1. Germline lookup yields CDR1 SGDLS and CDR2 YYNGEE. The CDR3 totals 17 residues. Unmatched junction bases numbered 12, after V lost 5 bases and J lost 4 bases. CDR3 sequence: CASSEQTGGVGTGELFF. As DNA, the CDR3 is TGTGCCAGCAGTGAGCAAACAGGGGGCGTTGGCACCGGGGAGCTGTTTTTT.

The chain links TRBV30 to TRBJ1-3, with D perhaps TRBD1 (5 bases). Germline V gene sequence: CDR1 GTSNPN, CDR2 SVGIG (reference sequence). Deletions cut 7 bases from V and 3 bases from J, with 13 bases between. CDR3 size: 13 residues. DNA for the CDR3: TGTGCCTCCACCTGGGGCAGTGGAAACACCATATATTTT. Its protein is CASTWGSGNTIYF. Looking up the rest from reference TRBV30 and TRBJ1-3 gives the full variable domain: SQTIHQWPATLVQPVGSPLSLECTVEGTSNPNLYWYRQAAGRGLQLLFYSVGIGQISSEVPQNLSASRPQDRQFILSSKKLLLSDSGFYLCASTWGSGNTIYFGEGSWLTVV.

The CDR3 DNA sequence: TGCAGCGCCCTAGGACAGGGAGGCGAGCAGTACTTC. Translated, it gives CSALGQGGEQYF. The V gene is TRBV29-1, the J gene TRBJ2-7; 8 bases map to TRBD1. V was pared by 7 bases and J by 6 bases, with 8 bases of the junction left unmatched. Germline assignment: CDR1 SQVTM and CDR2 ANQGSEA. The CDR3 has 12 residues.

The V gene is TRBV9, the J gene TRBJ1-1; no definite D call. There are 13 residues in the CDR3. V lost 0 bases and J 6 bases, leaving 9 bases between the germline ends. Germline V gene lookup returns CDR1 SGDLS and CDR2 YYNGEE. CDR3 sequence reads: CASSVVPGSEAFF. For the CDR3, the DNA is TGTGCCAGCAGCGTAGTCCCAGGCTCTGAAGCTTTCTTT.

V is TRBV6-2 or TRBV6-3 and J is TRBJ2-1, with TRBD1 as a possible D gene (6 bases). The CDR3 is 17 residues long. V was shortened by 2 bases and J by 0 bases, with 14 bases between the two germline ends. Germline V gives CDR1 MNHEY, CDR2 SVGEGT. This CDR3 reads CASSYPQGFSSYNEQFF. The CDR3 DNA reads TGTGCCAGCAGTTACCCCCAGGGGTTTAGCTCCTACAATGAGCAGTTCTTC.

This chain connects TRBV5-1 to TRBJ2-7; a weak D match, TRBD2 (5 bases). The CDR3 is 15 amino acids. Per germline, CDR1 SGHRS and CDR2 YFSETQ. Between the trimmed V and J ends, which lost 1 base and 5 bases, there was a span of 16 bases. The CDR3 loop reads CASSLSRLASDEQYF. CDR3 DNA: TGCGCCAGCAGCTTGAGTAGATTAGCGTCGGACGAGCAGTACTTC.

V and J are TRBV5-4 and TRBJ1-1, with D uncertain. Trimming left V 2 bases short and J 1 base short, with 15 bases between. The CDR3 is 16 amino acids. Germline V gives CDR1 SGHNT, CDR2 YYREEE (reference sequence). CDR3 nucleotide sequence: TGTGCCAGCAGCTTCGGTACTAGCCGGTCGAACACTGAAGCTTTCTTT. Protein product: CASSFGTSRSNTEAFF.

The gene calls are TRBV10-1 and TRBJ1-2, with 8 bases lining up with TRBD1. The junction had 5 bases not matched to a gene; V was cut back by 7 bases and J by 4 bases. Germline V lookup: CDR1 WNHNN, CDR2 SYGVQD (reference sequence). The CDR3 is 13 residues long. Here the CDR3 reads CASIGQGPYGYTF. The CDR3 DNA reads TGCGCCAGCATCGGACAGGGTCCCTATGGCTACACCTTC.

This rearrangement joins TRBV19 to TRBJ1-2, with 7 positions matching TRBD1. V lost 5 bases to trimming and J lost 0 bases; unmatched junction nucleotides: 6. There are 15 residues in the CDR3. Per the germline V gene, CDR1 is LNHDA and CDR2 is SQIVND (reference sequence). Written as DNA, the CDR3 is TGTGCCAGTAGTCCCACAGGGGACGCTAACTATGGCTACACCTTC. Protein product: CASSPTGDANYGYTF.

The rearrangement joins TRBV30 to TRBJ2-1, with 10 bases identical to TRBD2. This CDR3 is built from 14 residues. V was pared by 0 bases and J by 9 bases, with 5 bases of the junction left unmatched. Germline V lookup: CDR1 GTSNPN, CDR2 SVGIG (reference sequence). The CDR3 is CAWSVSSGRVEQFF. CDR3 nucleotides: TGTGCCTGGAGTGTATCCAGCGGGAGGGTTGAGCAGTTCTTC.

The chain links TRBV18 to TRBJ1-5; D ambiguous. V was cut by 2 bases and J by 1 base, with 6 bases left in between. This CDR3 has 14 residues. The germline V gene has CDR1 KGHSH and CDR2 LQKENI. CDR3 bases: TGTGCCAGCTCACCAGTTCTAAGCAATCAGCCCCAGCATTTT. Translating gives CASSPVLSNQPQHF.

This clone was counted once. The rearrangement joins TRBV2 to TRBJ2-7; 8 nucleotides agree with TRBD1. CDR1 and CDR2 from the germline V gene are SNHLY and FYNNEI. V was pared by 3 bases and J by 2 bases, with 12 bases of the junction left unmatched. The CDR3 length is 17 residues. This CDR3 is CASSDTVPGQVTYEQYF. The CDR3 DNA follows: TGTGCCAGCAGTGACACAGTACCGGGACAGGTCACCTACGAGCAGTACTTC. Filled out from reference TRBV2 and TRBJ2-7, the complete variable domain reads EPEVTQTPSHQVTQMGQEVILRCVPISNHLYFYWYRQILGQKVEFLVSFYNNEISEKSEIFDDQFSVERPDGSNFTLKIRSTKLEDSAMYFCASSDTVPGQVTYEQYFGPGTRLTVT.

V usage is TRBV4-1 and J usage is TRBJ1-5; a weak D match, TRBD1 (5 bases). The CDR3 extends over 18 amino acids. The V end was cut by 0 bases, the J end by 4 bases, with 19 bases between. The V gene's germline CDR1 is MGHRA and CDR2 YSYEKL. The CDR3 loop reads CASSQDLNAGRGNQPQHF. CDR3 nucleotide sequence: TGCGCCAGCAGCCAAGATTTGAATGCGGGGCGAGGGAATCAGCCCCAGCATTTT.

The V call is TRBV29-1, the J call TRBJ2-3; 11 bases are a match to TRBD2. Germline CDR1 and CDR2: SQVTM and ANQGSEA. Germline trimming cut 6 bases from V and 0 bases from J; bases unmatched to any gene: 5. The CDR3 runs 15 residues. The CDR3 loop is CSVATSGRSTDTQYF. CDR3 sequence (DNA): TGCAGCGTGGCAACTAGCGGGAGAAGCACAGATACGCAGTATTTT.